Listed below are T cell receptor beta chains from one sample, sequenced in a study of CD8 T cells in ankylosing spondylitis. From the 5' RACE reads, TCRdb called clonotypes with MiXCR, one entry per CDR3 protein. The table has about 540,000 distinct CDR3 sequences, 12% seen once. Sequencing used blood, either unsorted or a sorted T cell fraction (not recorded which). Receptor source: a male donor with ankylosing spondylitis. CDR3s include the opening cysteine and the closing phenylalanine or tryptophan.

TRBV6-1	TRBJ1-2	CASSITPNYGYTF
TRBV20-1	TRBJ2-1	CSAREHAAHNEQFF
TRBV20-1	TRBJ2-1	CSARAGLAYLNEQFF
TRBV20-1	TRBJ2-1	CSAGVSIEQFF
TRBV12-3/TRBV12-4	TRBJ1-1	CASSRQLENTEAFF
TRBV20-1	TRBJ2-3	CSALLAGDTQYF
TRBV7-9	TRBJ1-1	CASSLEAANTEAFF
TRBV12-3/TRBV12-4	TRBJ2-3	CASSLRGAGENTQYF
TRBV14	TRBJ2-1	CASSQGTSGSMYNEQFF
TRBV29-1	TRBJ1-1	CSVLKQAMNTEAFF
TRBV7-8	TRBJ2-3	CASSLPTSGRAGTQYF
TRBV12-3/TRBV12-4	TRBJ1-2	CASSLGQGAYYGYTF
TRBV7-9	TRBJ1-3	CASSPRRDRASGNTIYF
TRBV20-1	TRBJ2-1	CSATARRVGLGNEQFF
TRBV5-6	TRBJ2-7	CASSLGPGTYEQYF
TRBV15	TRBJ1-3	CATSGGPGNTIYF
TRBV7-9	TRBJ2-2	CASSLMVGTGSTGELFF
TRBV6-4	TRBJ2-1	CASSGGEGMASPNEQFF
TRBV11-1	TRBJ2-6	CASSLWTGQGISGANVLTF
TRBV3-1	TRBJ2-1	CASSRQTLNNEQFF
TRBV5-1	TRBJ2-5	CASSLVGEETQYF
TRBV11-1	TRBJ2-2	CASSSLQTALTGAGELFF
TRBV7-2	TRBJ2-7	CASSLSQDTHEQYF
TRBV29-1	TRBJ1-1	CSGDRVVTEAFF